In its sample, the clone carrying this TCR beta chain was seen a few times. The record originates from a study of blood T cell repertoires in COVID-19. Turning to the study itself: Sample material is recorded as cDNA or gDNA derived from T cells, B-cell-depleted T cells, or PBMCs.

Per the original methods: Amplification from reference gene primers served as the basis for estimated nucleated cell counts. Assay: immunoSEQ multiplex PCR; the TCRdb copy retains only in-frame clones and omits some. That table is the source of V, J and clone size, and D and trimming were worked out from the DNA. The sample holds approximately 85,000 clones, 81% seen once. The TCR was taken from a human donor in a cohort sampled during active COVID-19. Specimen: peripheral blood.

CDR3 residues: CASSSSQETQYF. Here the CDR3 DNA reads TGCGCCAGCAGCTCCAGCCAAGAGACCCAGTACTTC. This chain joins TRBV5-1 and TRBJ2-5, with D unresolved. The length of the CDR3 is 12 residues. V lost 3 bases, J lost 1 base, and 4 bases lay in between. Germline values: CDR1 SGHRS, CDR2 YFSETQ.